The source of this T cell receptor beta chain is a study of T cells in Graves' hyperthyroidism and ophthalmopathy. Study-level results: Blood also contained most expanded thyroid clonotypes above 0.001. The model forecast ophthalmopathy, anticipating it by a median around 6.4 months before onset.

Per germline, CDR1 DFQATT and CDR2 SNEGSKA (reference sequence). This CDR3 region has 14 residues. Trimming took off 2 bases at V and 10 bases at J, with 18 bases between the two ends. Amplified TCR beta CDR3 regions came from RNA transcripts. The HTBI primer set served for first-round RT-PCR of the TCR CDR3. TCRdb redid the calling of the multiplex PCR reads with MiXCR, one entry per CDR3 protein. Altogether around 540,000 distinct CDR3 sequences are present, 15% to 20% being singletons, with the ten largest covering less than 30%. This clonotype was found many times. Its antigen is currently unknown.

The source of this sequence is a woman in her thirties with Graves' ophthalmopathy. The sample consisted of blood. The chain carries TRBV20-1 and TRBJ2-1, with no clear D. In nucleotides, the CDR3 is TGCAGTGCTAGACCGTGGGATCCCCTCGAGGAGCAGTTCTTC. Protein product: CSARPWDPLEEQFF.